This entry describes one T cell receptor beta chain. This CDR3 contains 15 residues. Germline V gene lookup returns CDR1 LNHNV and CDR2 YYDKDF (reference sequence). V was shortened by 0 bases and J by 2 bases, with 9 bases between the two germline ends. TCRdb used MiXCR to reprocess the RT-PCR reads, holding one entry per CDR3 protein. The sample has more than 600,000 distinct CDR3 sequences, over 12% seen once. This chain connects TRBV15 to TRBJ2-3; D gene uncertain. The sequence was obtained from a female donor in good health, serving as a healthy control. Sample: memory CD4+ T cells from blood. The CDR3 sequence: CATSRDPRNTDTQYF. The CDR3 DNA follows: TGTGCCACCAGCAGAGATCCCCGAAACACAGATACGCAGTATTTT.